This T cell receptor (beta chain) stems from a study of blood T cell repertoires in COVID-19. Germline V CDR1 and CDR2: LGHDT, YNNKEL (reference sequence). With 1 base removed from V and 3 bases from J, the gap between germline ends came to 18 bases. The CDR3 extends over 17 amino acids. All enrollees were roughly 18 to 89 years old and from roughly 22 US areas. Assignment of participants to cohorts was predicated upon participant-reported clinical history. For recovered donors of Cohort 3, there were two negative PCRs, clearance, or symptom resolution. As originally analysed: By means of reference gene primer amplification, nucleated cell counts were estimated. Assay: immunoSEQ multiplex PCR; the TCRdb copy retains only in-frame clones and omits some. V and J calls and clone size follow that table, whereas D and trimming were derived from the DNA. The sample lists approximately 440,000 clones, roughly 88% occurring once.

The sequence derives from a man between 18 and 35 years old who had recovered from COVID-19. Sample: PBMCs or T cells enriched from blood (not recorded which). This rearrangement joins TRBV3-1 (or the pseudogene TRBV3-2) to TRBJ2-5; a weak D match, TRBD1 (5 bases). CDR3 residues: CASSQAGVQGGEETQYF. As DNA, the CDR3 is TGTGCCAGCAGCCAAGCCGGAGTTCAGGGTGGAGAAGAGACCCAGTACTTC.